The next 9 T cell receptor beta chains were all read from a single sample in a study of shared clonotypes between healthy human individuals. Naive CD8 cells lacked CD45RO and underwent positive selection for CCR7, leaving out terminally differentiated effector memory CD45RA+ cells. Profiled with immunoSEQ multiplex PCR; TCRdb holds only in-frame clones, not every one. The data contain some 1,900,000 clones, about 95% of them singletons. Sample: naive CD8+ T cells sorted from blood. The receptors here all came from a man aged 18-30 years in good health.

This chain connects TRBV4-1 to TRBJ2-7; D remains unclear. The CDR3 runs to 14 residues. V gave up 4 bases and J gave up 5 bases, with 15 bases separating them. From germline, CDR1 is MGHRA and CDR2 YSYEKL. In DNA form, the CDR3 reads TGCGCCAGCAGCCGCCCCGAAGGGTCGGACGAGCAGTACTTC. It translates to CASSRPEGSDEQYF.

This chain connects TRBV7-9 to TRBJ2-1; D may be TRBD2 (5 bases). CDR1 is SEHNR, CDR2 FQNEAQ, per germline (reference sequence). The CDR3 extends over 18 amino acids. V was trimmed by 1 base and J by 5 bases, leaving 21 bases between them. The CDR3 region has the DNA TGTGCCAGCAGCTTAGGAGGCGAGGGTCTTATTCTCCACAATGAGCAGTTCTTC. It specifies CASSLGGEGLILHNEQFF.

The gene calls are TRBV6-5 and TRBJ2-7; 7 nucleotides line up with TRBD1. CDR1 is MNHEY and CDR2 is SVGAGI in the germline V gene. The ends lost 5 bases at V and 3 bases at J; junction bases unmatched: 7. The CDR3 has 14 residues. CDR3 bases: TGTGCCAGCAGTGAACAGGGGTCGGGCTACGAGCAGTACTTC. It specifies CASSEQGSGYEQYF.

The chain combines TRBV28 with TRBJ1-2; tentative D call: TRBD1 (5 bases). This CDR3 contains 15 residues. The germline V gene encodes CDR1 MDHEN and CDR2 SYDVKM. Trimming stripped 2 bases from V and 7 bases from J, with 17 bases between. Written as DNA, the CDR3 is TGTGCCAGCAGTTTACCCTGGGAGGGGAGGGGTGGCTACACCTTC. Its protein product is CASSLPWEGRGGYTF.

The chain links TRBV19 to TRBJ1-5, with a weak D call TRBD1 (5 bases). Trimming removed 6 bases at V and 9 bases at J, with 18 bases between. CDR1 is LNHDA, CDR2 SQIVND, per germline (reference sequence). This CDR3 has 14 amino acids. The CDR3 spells CASRAGTEHGPQHF. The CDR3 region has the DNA TGTGCCAGTAGGGCAGGGACGGAACACGGGCCCCAGCATTTT.

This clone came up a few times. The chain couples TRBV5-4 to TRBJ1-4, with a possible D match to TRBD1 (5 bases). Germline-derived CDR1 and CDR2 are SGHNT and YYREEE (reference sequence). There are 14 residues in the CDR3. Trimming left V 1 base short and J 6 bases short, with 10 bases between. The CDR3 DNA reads TGTGCCAGCAGCTTGAACCTGGGGGATGAAAAACTGTTTTTT. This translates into CASSLNLGDEKLFF. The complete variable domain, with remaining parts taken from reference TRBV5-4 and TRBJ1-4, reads ETGVTQSPTHLIKTRGQQVTLRCSSQSGHNTVSWYQQALGQGPQFIFQYYREEENGRGNFPPRFSGLQFPNYSSELNVNALELDDSALYLCASSLNLGDEKLFFGSGTQLSVL.

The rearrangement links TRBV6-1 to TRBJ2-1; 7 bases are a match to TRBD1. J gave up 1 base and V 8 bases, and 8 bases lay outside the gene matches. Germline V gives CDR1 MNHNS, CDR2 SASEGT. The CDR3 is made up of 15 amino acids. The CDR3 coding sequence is TGTGCCAGCCGGGATTGGACAGGTTCCTACAATGAGCAGTTCTTC. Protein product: CASRDWTGSYNEQFF.

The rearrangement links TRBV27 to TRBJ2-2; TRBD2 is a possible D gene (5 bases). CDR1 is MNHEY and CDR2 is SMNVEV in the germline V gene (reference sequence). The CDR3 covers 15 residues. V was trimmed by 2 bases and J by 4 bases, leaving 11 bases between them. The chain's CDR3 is CASSLRQAGTGELFF. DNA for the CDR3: TGTGCCAGCAGTTTACGCCAGGCGGGCACCGGGGAGCTGTTTTTT.

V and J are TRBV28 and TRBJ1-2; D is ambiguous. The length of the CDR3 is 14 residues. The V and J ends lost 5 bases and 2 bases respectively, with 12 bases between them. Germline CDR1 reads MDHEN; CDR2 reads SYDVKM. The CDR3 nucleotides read TGTGCCAGCAGTGAGTGGATCGCGAACTATGGCTACACCTTC. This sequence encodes CASSEWIANYGYTF.